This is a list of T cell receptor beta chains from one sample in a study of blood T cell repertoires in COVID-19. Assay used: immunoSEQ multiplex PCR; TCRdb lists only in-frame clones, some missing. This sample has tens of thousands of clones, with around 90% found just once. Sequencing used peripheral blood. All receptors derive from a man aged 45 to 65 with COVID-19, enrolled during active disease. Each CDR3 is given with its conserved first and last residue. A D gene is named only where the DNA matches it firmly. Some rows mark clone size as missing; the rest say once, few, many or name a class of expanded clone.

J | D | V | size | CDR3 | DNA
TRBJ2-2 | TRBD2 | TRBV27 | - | CASSSTGTSGVTNTGELFF | TGTGCCAGCAGTTCTACCGGGACTAGCGGGGTGACGAACACCGGGGAGCTGTTTTTT
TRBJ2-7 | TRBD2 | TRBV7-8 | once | CASSLSGIRYEQYF | TGTGCCAGCAGCTTAAGCGGGATCCGCTACGAGCAGTACTTC
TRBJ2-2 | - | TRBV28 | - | CASTPMPPRSTGELFF | TGTGCCAGCACCCCTATGCCCCCACGGAGCACCGGGGAGCTGTTTTTT
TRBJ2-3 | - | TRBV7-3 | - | CASSLMAASSTDTQYF | TGTGCCAGCAGCTTAATGGCGGCCTCTAGCACAGATACGCAGTATTTT
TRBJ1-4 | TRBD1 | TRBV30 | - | CAWSVDRGEKLFF | TGTGCCTGGAGTGTGGACAGGGGTGAAAAACTGTTTTTT
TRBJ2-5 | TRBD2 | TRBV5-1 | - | CASSATSGRRETQYF | TGCGCCAGCAGCGCCACTAGCGGGAGACGCGAGACCCAGTACTTC
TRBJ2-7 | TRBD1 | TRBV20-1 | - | CSASLGTVPYEQYF | TGCAGTGCTAGTCTCGGGACAGTTCCCTACGAGCAGTACTTC
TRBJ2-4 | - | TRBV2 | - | CADRDLAKNIQYF | TGTGCCGACCGGGACTTAGCCAAAAACATTCAGTACTTC
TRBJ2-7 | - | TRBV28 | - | CASSPISIYEQYF | TGTGCCAGCAGTCCGATCTCTATCTACGAGCAGTACTTC
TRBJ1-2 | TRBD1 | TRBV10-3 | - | CAISESRTGYGYTF | TGTGCCATCAGTGAGTCGAGGACAGGATATGGCTACACCTTC
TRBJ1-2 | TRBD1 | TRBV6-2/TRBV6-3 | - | CASSNDRGLFYGYTF | TGTGCCAGCAGCAACGACAGGGGCCTTTTCTATGGCTACACCTTC
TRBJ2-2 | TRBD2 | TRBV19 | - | CASSGAGVTGELFF | TGTGCCAGTAGTGGGGCGGGAGTAACCGGGGAGCTGTTTTTT
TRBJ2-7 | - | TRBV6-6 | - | CASTLSRGYEQYF | TGTGCCAGCACCCTCTCCCGGGGCTACGAGCAGTACTTC
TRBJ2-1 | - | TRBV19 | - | CASSILVIQGVEQFF | TGTGCCAGTAGTATATTGGTGATTCAGGGTGTTGAGCAGTTCTTC
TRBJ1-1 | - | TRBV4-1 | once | CASSLRSLNTEAFF | TGCGCCAGCAGCCTTCGGAGTCTGAACACTGAAGCTTTCTTT
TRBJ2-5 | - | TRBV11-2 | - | CASISMGGQGETQYF | TGTGCCAGCATCTCCATGGGGGGGCAGGGAGAGACCCAGTACTTC
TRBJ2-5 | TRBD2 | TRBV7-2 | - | CASSSRLAGGQETQYF | TGTGCCAGCAGCTCTCGACTAGCGGGAGGACAAGAGACCCAGTACTTC
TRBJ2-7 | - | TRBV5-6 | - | CASSIGLIPREQYF | TGTGCCAGCAGTATAGGACTGATACCTCGGGAGCAGTACTTC
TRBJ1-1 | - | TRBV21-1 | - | CASRLREGKNTEAFF | TGTGCCAGCAGATTGCGAGAGGGAAAGAACACTGAAGCTTTCTTT
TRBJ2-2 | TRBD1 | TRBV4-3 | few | CASSQVGTVTGELFF | TGCGCCAGCAGCCAAGTGGGGACAGTCACCGGGGAGCTGTTTTTT
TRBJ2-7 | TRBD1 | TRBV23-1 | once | CASSQPSGTGGHEQYF | TGCGCCAGCAGTCAACCATCTGGGACAGGGGGCCACGAGCAGTACTTC
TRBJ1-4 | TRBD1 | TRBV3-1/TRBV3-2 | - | CASSFRQGGEKLFF | TGTGCCAGCAGCTTCAGGCAGGGGGGTGAAAAACTGTTTTTT
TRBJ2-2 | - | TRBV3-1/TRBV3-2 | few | CASSQGTHRGGELFF | TGTGCCAGCAGCCAAGGGACGCATAGGGGCGGGGAGCTGTTTTTT
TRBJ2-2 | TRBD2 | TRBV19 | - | CASSIIGGTSGRVGELFF | TGTGCCAGTAGTATAATCGGGGGGACTAGCGGGAGAGTCGGGGAGCTGTTTTTT
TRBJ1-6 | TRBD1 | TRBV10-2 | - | CASKGTGNSPLHF | TGCGCCAGCAAAGGGACAGGAAATTCACCCCTCCACTTT
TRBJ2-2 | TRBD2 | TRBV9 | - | CASSVGPPGLAGVGGELFF | TGTGCCAGCAGCGTAGGTCCCCCGGGACTAGCGGGAGTTGGCGGGGAGCTGTTTTTT
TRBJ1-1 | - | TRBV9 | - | CASSVSSRTEAFF | TGTGCCAGCAGCGTGTCGTCTCGGACTGAAGCTTTCTTT
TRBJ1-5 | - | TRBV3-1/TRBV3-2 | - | CASSQDAGVDQPQHF | TGTGCCAGCAGCCAAGATGCCGGGGTGGATCAGCCCCAGCATTTT
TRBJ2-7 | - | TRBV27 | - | CASSLLGRPYEQYF | TGTGCCAGCAGTTTGTTAGGGAGGCCCTACGAGCAGTACTTC
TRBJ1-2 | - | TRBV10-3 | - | CASQQGAFGYTF | TGTGCCTCACAGCAGGGCGCTTTCGGCTACACCTTC
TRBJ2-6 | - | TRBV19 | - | CASTLGQTSGANVLTF | TGTGCCAGTACACTAGGACAGACCTCTGGGGCCAACGTCCTGACTTTC
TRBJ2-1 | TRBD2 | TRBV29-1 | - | CSVDPSGRVYKDEQFF | TGCAGCGTTGATCCTAGCGGGAGGGTATACAAGGATGAGCAGTTCTTC
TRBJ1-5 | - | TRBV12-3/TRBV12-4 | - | CASSLSSRVQHF | TGTGCCAGCAGTTTATCTTCACGGGTTCAGCATTTT
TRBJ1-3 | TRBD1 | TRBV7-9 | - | CASSSPGGGGNTIYF | TGTGCCAGCAGCTCCCCAGGGGGCGGTGGAAACACCATATATTTT
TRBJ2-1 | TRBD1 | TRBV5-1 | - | CASSVDRVYNEQFF | TGCGCCAGCAGCGTGGACAGGGTGTACAATGAGCAGTTCTTC
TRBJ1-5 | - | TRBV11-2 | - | CASSPGGNSNQPQHF | TGTGCCAGCAGCCCCGGAGGCAATAGCAATCAGCCCCAGCATTTT
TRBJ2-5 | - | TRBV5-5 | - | CASSLIGLASQETQYF | TGTGCCAGCAGCTTGATAGGGCTAGCGTCCCAAGAGACCCAGTACTTC
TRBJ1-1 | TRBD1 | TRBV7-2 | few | CASRRGQGVTEAFF | TGTGCCAGCAGGCGTGGACAGGGCGTCACTGAAGCTTTCTTT
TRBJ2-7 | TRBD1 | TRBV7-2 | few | CASTVLAGTGYEQYF | TGTGCCAGCACCGTTCTCGCGGGGACAGGCTACGAGCAGTACTTC
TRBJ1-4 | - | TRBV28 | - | CASSLAQGLDEKLFF | TGTGCCAGCAGTTTAGCTCAGGGGTTGGATGAAAAACTGTTTTTT
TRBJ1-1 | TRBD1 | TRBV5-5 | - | CASSLDRGTEAFF | TGTGCCAGCAGCTTGGACAGGGGGACTGAAGCTTTCTTT
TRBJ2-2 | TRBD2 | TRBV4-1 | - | CASRLYGRGGAGELFF | TGCGCCAGCAGACTGTACGGGAGGGGGGGCGCCGGGGAGCTGTTTTTT
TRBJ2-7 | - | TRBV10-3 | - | CAILRETHYEQYF | TGTGCCATTCTCCGGGAAACCCACTACGAGCAGTACTTC
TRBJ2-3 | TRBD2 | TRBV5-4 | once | CASSSMTSGRKDTQYF | TGTGCCAGCAGCTCTATGACTAGCGGGAGGAAAGATACGCAGTATTTT
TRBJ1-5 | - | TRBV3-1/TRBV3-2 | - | CASSQGGRGQPQHF | TGTGCCAGCAGCCAAGGGGGGCGCGGCCAGCCCCAGCATTTT
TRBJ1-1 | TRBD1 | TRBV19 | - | CASSKGRQGVTEAFF | TGTGCCAGTAGTAAAGGGAGACAGGGGGTTACTGAAGCTTTCTTT
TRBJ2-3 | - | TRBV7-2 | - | CASSLAGSTDTQYF | TGTGCCAGCAGCTTAGCGGGCAGCACAGATACGCAGTATTTT
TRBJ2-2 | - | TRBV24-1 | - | CATSGQGKNTGELFF | TGTGCCACCAGCGGCCAGGGAAAAAACACCGGGGAGCTGTTTTTT
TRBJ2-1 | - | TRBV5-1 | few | CASSPGVGGPYNEQFF | TGCGCCAGCAGCCCCGGGGTCGGGGGTCCCTACAATGAGCAGTTCTTC
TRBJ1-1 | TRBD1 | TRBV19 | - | CASSTTGGTTEAFF | TGTGCCAGTAGCACTACAGGGGGGACCACTGAAGCTTTCTTT
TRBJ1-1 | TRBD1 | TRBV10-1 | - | CASSVPGQGSATEAFF | TGCGCCAGCAGTGTCCCGGGACAGGGGTCGGCGACTGAAGCTTTCTTT
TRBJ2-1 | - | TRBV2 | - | CASSPSLAVYNEQFF | TGTGCCAGCAGTCCCTCGTTAGCGGTCTACAATGAGCAGTTCTTC
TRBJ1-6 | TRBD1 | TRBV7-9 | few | CASSLGGGRSPLHF | TGTGCCAGCAGCTTAGGAGGGGGCCGGTCACCCCTCCACTTT
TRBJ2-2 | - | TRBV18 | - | CASSPTSRDGELFF | TGTGCCAGCTCACCAACTAGCCGGGACGGGGAGCTGTTTTTT